The present T cell receptor beta chain was sequenced within a study of blood T cell repertoires in COVID-19. Turning to the study itself: T cells, B-cell-depleted T cells, or PBMCs provided the cDNA or gDNA that served as material.

Data came from immunoSEQ multiplex PCR; TCRdb stores just in-frame clones and leaves some out. Among 120,000 or so clones listed, about 86% were seen once. CDR3 length: 13 amino acids. The germline V gene encodes CDR1 MNHEY and CDR2 SVGAGI. V was clipped by 5 bases and J by 2 bases, with 9 bases between them. Material for sequencing was peripheral blood. V usage is TRBV6-5 and J usage is TRBJ1-2, with no clear D. The source is a woman between 45 and 60 years old with acute or convalescent COVID-19. The CDR3 sequence: CASSQQQNYGYTF. In DNA, the CDR3 is TGTGCCAGCAGTCAACAGCAAAACTATGGCTACACCTTC.